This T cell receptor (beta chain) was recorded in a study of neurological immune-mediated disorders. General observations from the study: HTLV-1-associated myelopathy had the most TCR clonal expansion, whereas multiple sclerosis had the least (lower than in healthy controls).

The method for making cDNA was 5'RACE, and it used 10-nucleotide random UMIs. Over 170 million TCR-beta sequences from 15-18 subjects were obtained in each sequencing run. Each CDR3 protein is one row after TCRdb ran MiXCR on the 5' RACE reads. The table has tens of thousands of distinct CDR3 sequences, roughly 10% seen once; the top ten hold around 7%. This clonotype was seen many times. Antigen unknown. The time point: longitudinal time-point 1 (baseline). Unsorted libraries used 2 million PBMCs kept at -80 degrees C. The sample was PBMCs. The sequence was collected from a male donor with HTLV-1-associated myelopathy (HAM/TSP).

CDR3 DNA: TGCAGTGCTAGTAATCCCGGGGAGCTGTTTTTT. Translation gives CSASNPGELFF. The chain couples TRBV20-1 to TRBJ2-2; D gene ambiguous. Germline CDR1 reads DFQATT; CDR2 reads SNEGSKA (reference sequence). V lost 3 bases and J lost 6, with 5 bases in between. The CDR3 is made up of 11 amino acids.